The 8 T cell receptor beta chains below all came from one sample that was sequenced in a study of CD8 T cells in ankylosing spondylitis. TCRdb recomputed calls from the 5' RACE reads with MiXCR, one row per CDR3 protein. The profile shows roughly 670,000 distinct CDR3 sequences, under 20% of them singletons. Study-level results: A motif of 7 to 9 highly homologous TCR beta variants was seen as apparently characteristic of ankylosing spondylitis blood.

No antigen is known for these receptors. The sample was blood, either unsorted or a sorted T cell fraction (not recorded which). The receptors here all came from a male donor with ankylosing spondylitis.

This clonotype has a count of ten or more. The chain joins TRBV29-1 to TRBJ2-3, with unresolved D. The germline CDR1 and CDR2 sequences are SQVTM and ANQGSEA. The ends were cut back, 7 bases at V and 2 bases at J, with 16 bases in the middle. CDR3 length: 14 amino acids. The CDR3 DNA follows: TGCAGCGCCGATCGACTGGATTCCACAGATACGCAGTATTTT. Protein sequence: CSADRLDSTDTQYF.

This chain joins TRBV6-1 and TRBJ2-3; 8 bases map to TRBD1. Germline CDR1 and CDR2: MNHNS and SASEGT. This CDR3 is 15 amino acids long. V lost 4 bases and J lost 2; bases outside the gene matches: 5. The CDR3 sequence is CASSVTGASTDTQYF. The CDR3 bases are TGTGCCAGCAGTGTGACAGGGGCGTCCACAGATACGCAGTATTTT.

This clonotype was detected a few times. This chain uses TRBV20-1 with TRBJ2-1, with 9 bases that match TRBD1. CDR1 DFQATT and CDR2 SNEGSKA come from the germline V gene (reference sequence). The V and J ends lost 0 bases and 8 bases, in that order; junction bases with no gene match: 5. The length of the CDR3 is 14 residues. CDR3 in DNA: TGCAGTGCTAGAGATTACAGGGGGCGAGATGAGCAGTTCTTC. Translation: CSARDYRGRDEQFF.

This rearrangement joins TRBV2 to TRBJ2-2, with unresolved D. The CDR3 loop spans 12 amino acids. V lost 8 bases and J lost 3, with 7 bases in between. The germline V gene encodes CDR1 SNHLY and CDR2 FYNNEI. The CDR3 DNA follows: TGTGCCAGCCATAGATACACCGGGGAGCTGTTTTTT. It encodes CASHRYTGELFF.

The rearrangement links TRBV29-1 to TRBJ2-1; 7 bases map to TRBD1. V lost 0 bases, J lost 3 bases, and 8 bases stayed unmatched. Germline lookup yields CDR1 SQVTM and CDR2 ANQGSEA. The CDR3 is 16 amino acids. The CDR3 loop reads CSVEDRVRGYYNEQFF. The CDR3 DNA is TGCAGCGTTGAAGATCGCGTCAGGGGGTACTACAATGAGCAGTTCTTC.

This clonotype has a handful of counts. This rearrangement joins TRBV20-1 to TRBJ1-1; D gene uncertain. Germline V gives CDR1 DFQATT, CDR2 SNEGSKA (reference sequence). The CDR3 contains 13 residues. Trimming shortened V by 3 bases and J by 1 base, and 9 bases separated the two germline ends. The CDR3 reads CSASRTGNTEAFF. CDR3 sequence (DNA): TGCAGTGCTAGCAGGACGGGGAACACTGAAGCTTTCTTT.

This chain joins TRBV5-1 and TRBJ1-2; a weak D match, TRBD1 (6 bases). V lost 4 bases to trimming and J lost 2 bases, with 15 bases between them. CDR1 and CDR2 (germline): SGHRS, YFSETQ. This CDR3 comprises 15 residues. The CDR3 region has the DNA TGCGCCAGCAGCCCAGCCCCAGGGGCGAACTATGGCTACACCTTC. It encodes CASSPAPGANYGYTF.

This chain connects TRBV12-3 or TRBV12-4 to TRBJ2-5; TRBD2 matches at 13 bases. The V gene end was trimmed by 4 bases and the J gene end by 4 bases; junction bases not matched to a gene: 3. The CDR3 contains 15 residues. The CDR3: CASSSGTSGVETQYF. The DNA of the CDR3 is TGTGCCAGCAGTTCCGGGACTAGCGGGGTAGAGACCCAGTACTTC.